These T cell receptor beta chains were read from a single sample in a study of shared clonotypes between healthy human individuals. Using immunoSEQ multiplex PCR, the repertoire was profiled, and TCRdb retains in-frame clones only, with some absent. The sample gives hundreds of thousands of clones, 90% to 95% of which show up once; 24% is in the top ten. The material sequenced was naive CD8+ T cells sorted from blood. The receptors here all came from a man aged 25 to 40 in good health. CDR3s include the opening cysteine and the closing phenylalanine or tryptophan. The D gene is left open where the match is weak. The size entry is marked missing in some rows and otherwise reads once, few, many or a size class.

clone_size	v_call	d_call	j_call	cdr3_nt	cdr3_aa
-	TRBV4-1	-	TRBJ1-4	TGCGCCAGCACTCGAGGAGCAACTAATGAAAAACTGTTTTTT	CASTRGATNEKLFF
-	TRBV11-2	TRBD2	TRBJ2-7	TGTGCCAGCAACCCGACTAGCGCCACCTACGAGCAGTACTTC	CASNPTSATYEQYF
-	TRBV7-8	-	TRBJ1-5	TGTGCCAGCAGTTCAAGCCTCAATCAGCCCCAGCATTTT	CASSSSLNQPQHF
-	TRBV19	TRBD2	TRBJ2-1	TGTGCCAGTAGTACTCGGACTAGCTATGAGCAGTTCTTC	CASSTRTSYEQFF
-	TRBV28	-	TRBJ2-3	TGTGCCAGCAGTTTACGATCGACCGGACGGGCCACGACAGATACGCAGTATTTT	CASSLRSTGRATTDTQYF
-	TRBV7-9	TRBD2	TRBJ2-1	TGTGCCAGCAGCTTAGGAGGGAGGGGTTGGAATGAGCAGTTCTTC	CASSLGGRGWNEQFF
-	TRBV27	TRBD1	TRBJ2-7	TGTGCCAGCAGTCCCGGGACAGGGTATCACGAGCAGTACTTC	CASSPGTGYHEQYF
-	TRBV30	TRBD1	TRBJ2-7	TGTGCCCACTGGGATCGGGACAGCTACGAGCAGTACTTC	CAHWDRDSYEQYF
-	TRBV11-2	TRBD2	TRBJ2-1	TGTGCCAGCAGCTTAGTAGCGGGAGGGCTCCTTAATGAGCAGTTCTTC	CASSLVAGGLLNEQFF
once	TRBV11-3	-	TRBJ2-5	TGTGCCAGCAGCTTAGGAAGCGAGACCCAGTACTTC	CASSLGSETQYF
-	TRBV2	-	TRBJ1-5	TGTGCCAGCAGTGTGCAGGGATACAATCAGCCCCAGCATTTT	CASSVQGYNQPQHF
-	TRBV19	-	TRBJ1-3	TGTGCCAGTAGTATAGGACAGAGCTCTGGAAACACCATATATTTT	CASSIGQSSGNTIYF
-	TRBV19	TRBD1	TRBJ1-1	TGTGCCAGTAGCCGGGACAGGGGGCAGGTCACTGAAGCTTTCTTT	CASSRDRGQVTEAFF
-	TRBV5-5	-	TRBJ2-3	TGTGCCAGCAGCTTGTCTTGGCTAGCTGGAGATACGCAGTATTTT	CASSLSWLAGDTQYF
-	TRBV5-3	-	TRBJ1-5	TGTGCCTTACATCGGGATTTCAATCAGCCCCAGCATTTT	CALHRDFNQPQHF
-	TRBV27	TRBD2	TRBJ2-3	TGTGCCAGCAGTAAAGGGACTAGCGGGAGCACAGATACGCAGTATTTT	CASSKGTSGSTDTQYF
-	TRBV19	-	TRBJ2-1	TGTGCCAGTAGTCCGGACCTCTACAATGAGCAGTTCTTC	CASSPDLYNEQFF
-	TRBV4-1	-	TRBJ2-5	TGCGCCAGCAGCCAAGTCAGGGGAGAGACCCAGTACTTC	CASSQVRGETQYF
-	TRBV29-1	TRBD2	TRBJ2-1	TGCAGCGTTGAAGGGGGACTAGCGGCCGATGAGCAGTTCTTC	CSVEGGLAADEQFF
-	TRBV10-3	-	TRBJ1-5	TGTGCCCCCAATCGGGGATTCAGGAATTTGCAGCCCCAGCATTTT	CAPNRGFRNLQPQHF
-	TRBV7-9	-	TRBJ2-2	TGTGCCAGCAGCAACCCCAGGGGTAACACCGGGGAGCTGTTTTTT	CASSNPRGNTGELFF
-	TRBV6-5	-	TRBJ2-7	TGTGCCAGCAGTTACTCCCTGGCGGGGTTCTGGGACGAGCAGTACTTC	CASSYSLAGFWDEQYF
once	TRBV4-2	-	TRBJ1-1	TGTGCCAGCAGCCAAGCCTTGGGTCTGAACACTGAAGCTTTCTTT	CASSQALGLNTEAFF
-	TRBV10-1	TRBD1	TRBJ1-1	TGCGCCAGCCCCAGTAGGGGACAGGGGTGGAACACTGAAGCTTTCTTT	CASPSRGQGWNTEAFF
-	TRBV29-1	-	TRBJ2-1	TGCAGCGTTGCCGAGAATGAGCAGTTCTTC	CSVAENEQFF
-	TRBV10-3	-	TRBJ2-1	TGTGCCATCAGGGACAGCACGGGGAATGAGCAGTTCTTC	CAIRDSTGNEQFF
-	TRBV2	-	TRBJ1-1	TGTGCCAGCAGTGAACTTCCCGGGAACACTGAAGCTTTCTTT	CASSELPGNTEAFF
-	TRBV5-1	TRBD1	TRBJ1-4	TGCGCCAGCAGGTTTGGAGTAACAGGGGGCGAAAAACTGTTTTTT	CASRFGVTGGEKLFF
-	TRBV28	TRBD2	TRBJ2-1	TGTGCCAGCAGCCCCGGGACTAGCCAATACAATGAGCAGTTCTTC	CASSPGTSQYNEQFF
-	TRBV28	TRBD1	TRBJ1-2	TGTGCCAGCAGTTTGAGTCAGGGGGGGAACTATGGCTACACCTTC	CASSLSQGGNYGYTF
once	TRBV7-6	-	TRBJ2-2	TGTGCCAGCAGCTTAGCAAGCGTAGCCGCTGGGGAGCTGTTTTTT	CASSLASVAAGELFF
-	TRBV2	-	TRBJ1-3	TGTGCCAGCAGTGAAAGGGAGGGACTGGGTCAGGACACCATATATTTT	CASSEREGLGQDTIYF
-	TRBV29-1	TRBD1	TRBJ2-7	TGCAGCGCGACCGGGACAGGAGTCTACGAGCAGTACTTC	CSATGTGVYEQYF
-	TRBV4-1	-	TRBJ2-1	TGCGCCAGCAGCCAAGATAATGGCAATGAGCAGTTCTTC	CASSQDNGNEQFF
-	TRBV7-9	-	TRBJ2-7	TGTGCCAGCAGCTCAACCGCCCTCTCAGACCGGCGGGCTAACGAGCAGTACTTC	CASSSTALSDRRANEQYF